A single sample gave rise to the 23 T cell receptor beta chains below, sequenced in a study of blood T cell repertoires in COVID-19. Method: immunoSEQ multiplex PCR; TCRdb's copy keeps in-frame clones and lacks some. This repertoire shows fewer than 75,000 clones, approximately 87% found once; its top ten account for roughly 8.5%. Input material: peripheral blood. Source of these receptors: a man aged 50 to 59 with active COVID-19.

The chain uses TRBV29-1 and TRBJ1-3; 7 positions agree with TRBD1. The CDR3 extends over 11 amino acids. Germline V gene lookup returns CDR1 SQVTM and CDR2 ANQGSEA. With 6 bases clipped from V and 4 bases from J, the junction kept 0 bases outside the gene matches. The DNA of the CDR3 is TGCAGCGTGGACAGGGGAAACACCATATATTTT. Amino acid sequence: CSVDRGNTIYF.

The chain employs TRBV4-2 and TRBJ1-4; maybe TRBD1 (6 bases). CDR3 size: 14 residues. CDR1 and CDR2 from the germline V gene are LGHNA and YNFKEQ. V was shortened by 1 base and J by 7 bases, with 10 bases between the two germline ends. CDR3 DNA sequence: TGTGCCAGCAGCCAAGCAGGGGATGCTGAAAAACTGTTTTTT. This gives the protein CASSQAGDAEKLFF.

The V and J genes are TRBV18 and TRBJ2-5, with 7 bases aligning to TRBD2. V lost 3 bases to trimming and J lost 5 bases; unmatched junction nucleotides: 6. CDR1 and CDR2 (germline): KGHSH, LQKENI. The CDR3 sequence is 14 residues long. The CDR3 DNA follows: TGTGCCAGCTCACCGGGAGGGGATCCGGAGACCCAGTACTTC. The encoded protein is CASSPGGDPETQYF.

CDR3 amino acids: CASSWDRSTDTQYF. DNA for the CDR3: TGTGCCAGCAGCTGGGACAGGAGCACAGATACGCAGTATTTT. The chain has TRBV6-5 and TRBJ2-3; TRBD1 matches at 8 bases. The CDR3 has 14 residues. The germline V gene has CDR1 MNHEY and CDR2 SVGAGI. The ends lost 6 bases at V and 0 bases at J; junction bases unmatched: 2.

The chain links TRBV7-2 to TRBJ2-5; tentatively, D is TRBD2 (5 bases). V was clipped by 5 bases and J by 5 bases, with 12 bases between them. From germline, CDR1 is SGHTA and CDR2 FQGNSA. The CDR3 covers 13 residues. The CDR3 region is CASSRGGEETQYF. The CDR3 DNA is TGTGCCAGCAGCCGCGGTGGGGAGGAGACCCAGTACTTC. Complete variable domain (other parts from reference TRBV7-2 and TRBJ2-5): GAGVSQSPSNKVTEKGKDVELRCDPISGHTALYWYRQSLGQGLEFLIYFQGNSAPDKSGLPSDRFSAERTGGSVSTLTIQRTQQEDSAVYLCASSRGGEETQYFGPGTRLLVL.

This rearrangement joins TRBV6-5 to TRBJ1-5; 12 nucleotides match TRBD1. V was pared by 2 bases and J by 5 bases, with 4 bases of the junction left unmatched. Germline V gene data show CDR1 as MNHEY and CDR2 as SVGAGI. This CDR3 comprises 16 residues. This chain's CDR3 is CASSYRDRGRYQPQHF. The CDR3, as DNA: TGTGCCAGCAGTTACCGGGACAGGGGGCGATATCAGCCCCAGCATTTT.

The V gene is TRBV5-4, the J gene TRBJ2-7; D is perhaps TRBD1 (5 bases). This CDR3 region has 16 residues. V shed 0 bases and J shed 0 bases, with 13 bases lying between them. Germline V gene lookup returns CDR1 SGHNT and CDR2 YYREEE (reference sequence). CDR3 bases: TGTGCCAGCAGCTTGGAGGGGCGGCGGAACTCCTACGAGCAGTACTTC. Its translation: CASSLEGRRNSYEQYF. Drawing the rest from reference TRBV5-4 and TRBJ2-7, the complete variable domain is ETGVTQSPTHLIKTRGQQVTLRCSSQSGHNTVSWYQQALGQGPQFIFQYYREEENGRGNFPPRFSGLQFPNYSSELNVNALELDDSALYLCASSLEGRRNSYEQYFGPGTRLTVT.

The chain has TRBV24-1 and TRBJ2-7; 9 nucleotides align to TRBD2. The V gene end was trimmed by 3 bases and the J gene end by 4 bases; junction bases not matched to a gene: 12. From germline, CDR1 is KGHDR and CDR2 SFDVKD. CDR3 length: 17 amino acids. CDR3 amino acids: CATSDGTSSGRVYEQYF. The CDR3 DNA reads as TGTGCCACCAGTGATGGGACTAGCAGCGGGAGAGTATACGAGCAGTACTTC.

This chain joins TRBV5-1 and TRBJ2-1, with D perhaps matching TRBD2 (7 bases). Germline CDR1 and CDR2: SGHRS and YFSETQ. Trimming shortened V by 1 base and J by 3 bases, and 17 bases separated the two germline ends. This CDR3 comprises 17 residues. In nucleotides, the CDR3 is TGCGCCAGCAGCTTGATGGAGGGGGGGCCCTACTACAATGAGCAGTTCTTC. The encoded protein is CASSLMEGGPYYNEQFF. Full variable domain (rest looked up from reference TRBV5-1 and TRBJ2-1): KAGVTQTPRYLIKTRGQQVTLSCSPISGHRSVSWYQQTPGQGLQFLFEYFSETQRNKGNFPGRFSGRQFSNSRSEMNVSTLELGDSALYLCASSLMEGGPYYNEQFFGPGTRLTVL.

The chain joins TRBV6-5 to TRBJ2-7; TRBD2 is a possible D gene (7 bases). The CDR3 covers 15 residues. Germline CDR1 MNHEY, CDR2 SVGAGI. Trimming cost V 0 bases and J 5 bases, with 14 bases left between them. This CDR3 is CASSYSRGGRDEQYF. As DNA, the CDR3 is TGTGCCAGCAGTTACTCGAGGGGGGGCCGGGACGAGCAGTACTTC.

The chain joins TRBV7-6 to TRBJ1-1; 9 bases fit TRBD1. Germline V gene sequence: CDR1 SGHVS, CDR2 FNYEAQ. The ends lost 0 bases at V and 2 bases at J; junction bases unmatched: 4. The CDR3 consists of 16 residues. The CDR3: CASSLAEDRGNTEAFF. DNA for the CDR3: TGTGCCAGCAGCTTAGCGGAGGACAGGGGAAACACTGAAGCTTTCTTT.

J is TRBJ2-2 and V is TRBV28; TRBD1 agrees at 9 bases. Unmatched junction bases numbered 1, after V lost 5 bases and J lost 0 bases. The length of the CDR3 is 15 residues. Germline CDR1 reads MDHEN; CDR2 reads SYDVKM. Here the CDR3 reads CASSRTGANTGELFF. The CDR3 DNA reads as TGTGCCAGCAGTAGGACAGGGGCGAACACCGGGGAGCTGTTTTTT.

CDR3 coding DNA: TGTGCCAGCAGCTTCGACGAGGACAGAAGACAGCCCCAGCATTTT. This translates into CASSFDEDRRQPQHF. The chain couples TRBV7-9 to TRBJ1-5; D is perhaps TRBD1 (6 bases). The CDR3 consists of 15 residues. The ends were cut back, 3 bases at V and 7 bases at J, with 16 bases in the middle. Germline-derived CDR1 and CDR2 are SEHNR and FQNEAQ (reference sequence).

This clone has just one count. The rearrangement links TRBV28 to TRBJ1-5, with 9 nucleotides matching TRBD1. The germline gives CDR1 MDHEN, CDR2 SYDVKM. The CDR3 length is 14 residues. V trimming: 10 bases; J trimming: 9 bases; junction bases outside the gene matches: 13. The CDR3 DNA is TGTGCCACGGTCCCGGGACAGGGTATGAGGCCCCAGCATTTT. This translates into CATVPGQGMRPQHF.

V gene TRBV9 combines with J gene TRBJ1-3; D gene ambiguous. The CDR3 covers 15 residues. V was cut by 1 base and J by 4 bases, with 12 bases left in between. Looked up from germline, CDR1 is SGDLS and CDR2 is YYNGEE. CDR3 protein: CASSVHGSGGNTIYF. DNA for the CDR3: TGTGCCAGCAGCGTACACGGGTCTGGGGGAAACACCATATATTTT.

The J gene is TRBJ2-7, the V gene TRBV12-5, with D possibly matching TRBD1 (6 bases). V shed 0 bases and J shed 6 bases, with 18 bases lying between them. The germline gives CDR1 LGHNT, CDR2 FRNRAP. The CDR3 sequence is 16 residues long. The CDR3 spells CASGLVKKTGVSEQYF. In nucleotides, the CDR3 is TGTGCTAGTGGTTTGGTCAAAAAGACAGGAGTGAGCGAGCAGTACTTC. The whole variable domain, filled in from reference TRBV12-5 and TRBJ2-7, reads DARVTQTPRHKVTEMGQEVTMRCQPILGHNTVFWYRQTMMQGLELLAYFRNRAPLDDSGMPKDRFSAEMPDATLATLKIQPSEPRDSAVYFCASGLVKKTGVSEQYFGPGTRLTVT.

Only one count was recorded for this clone. This chain links TRBV4-1 with TRBJ1-3; D unclear. V shed 2 bases and J shed 8 bases, with 7 bases lying between them. The CDR3 covers 12 residues. Per germline, CDR1 MGHRA and CDR2 YSYEKL. The DNA for the CDR3 is TGCGCCAGCAGCCAACCTCTTGACACCATATATTTT. This sequence encodes CASSQPLDTIYF.

The chain is built from TRBV30 and TRBJ1-5, with D tentatively TRBD1 (6 bases). The CDR3 spans 14 residues. CDR1 and CDR2 (germline): GTSNPN, SVGIG (reference sequence). Between the trimmed V and J ends, which lost 2 bases and 4 bases, there was a span of 12 bases. Here the CDR3 reads CAWSSTGLNQPQHF. Here the CDR3 DNA reads TGTGCCTGGAGTAGCACAGGGCTGAATCAGCCCCAGCATTTT.

The V call is TRBV5-8, the J call TRBJ2-2, with 10 positions matching TRBD1. Looked up from germline, CDR1 is SGHTS and CDR2 is YDEGEE. V shed 3 bases and J 5 bases; nucleotides not matched to a gene: 4. The CDR3 loop spans 15 amino acids. CDR3 in DNA: TGTGCCAGCAGCTGGGACAGGGGAAGGACCGGGGAGCTGTTTTTT. This codes for CASSWDRGRTGELFF.

The chain combines TRBV5-1 with TRBJ2-5; 8 bases line up with TRBD1. V lost 3 bases, J lost 6 bases, and 13 bases stayed unmatched. Germline V CDR1 and CDR2: SGHRS, YFSETQ. The CDR3 covers 16 residues. CDR3 loop: CASSSVSGGAVKTQYF. CDR3 DNA: TGCGCCAGCAGCTCAGTCTCAGGGGGCGCGGTAAAGACCCAGTACTTC.

There are a few counts of this clone. The chain is built from TRBV19 and TRBJ2-1; D is unresolved. Germline V gene data show CDR1 as LNHDA and CDR2 as SQIVND (reference sequence). The CDR3 runs 16 residues. V shed 4 bases and J shed 0 bases, with 13 bases lying between them. CDR3 residues: CASSTSVRSSYNEQFF. CDR3 bases: TGTGCCAGTAGTACGAGCGTACGGAGCTCCTACAATGAGCAGTTCTTC.

This clone was found once. V gene TRBV3-1 (or the pseudogene TRBV3-2) combines with J gene TRBJ2-1; unclear D gene. Germline V CDR1 and CDR2: LGHDT, YNNKEL (reference sequence). This CDR3 has 15 amino acids. The V end was cut by 0 bases, the J end by 9 bases, with 15 bases between. CDR3 in amino acids: CASSQEFANPGEQFF. The CDR3 coding sequence is TGTGCCAGCAGCCAAGAATTTGCGAATCCGGGTGAGCAGTTCTTC.

The V gene is TRBV7-9, the J gene TRBJ2-2; 7 bases agree with TRBD2. The junction had 4 bases not matched to a gene; V was cut back by 0 bases and J by 6 bases. Germline V CDR1 and CDR2: SEHNR, FQNEAQ (reference sequence). The CDR3 spans 15 residues. Written as DNA, the CDR3 is TGTGCCAGCAGCTTAGCGGGAGGGGTTTCCGGGGAGCTGTTTTTT. This translates into CASSLAGGVSGELFF. The complete variable domain, with remaining parts taken from reference TRBV7-9 and TRBJ2-2, reads DTGVSQNPRHKITKRGQNVTFRCDPISEHNRLYWYRQTLGQGPEFLTYFQNEAQLEKSRLLSDRFSAERPKGSFSTLEIQRTEQGDSAMYLCASSLAGGVSGELFFGEGSRLTVL.